The 7 T cell receptor beta chains in this list originate from one sample, sequenced in a study of blood T cell repertoires in COVID-19. TCRdb's copy holds only in-frame clones and misses some; the assay was immunoSEQ multiplex PCR. Here the sample spans 50,000 to 60,000 clones, around 81% being singletons. Material for sequencing was peripheral blood. These receptors were obtained from a man between 65 and 80 years old with active COVID-19.

The CDR3 DNA reads as TGTGCCAGCTCACCCAGGGGGGACTCCTACGAGCAGTACTTC. Translating it yields CASSPRGDSYEQYF. The chain recombines TRBV18 with TRBJ2-7; tentative D call: TRBD1 (7 bases). This CDR3 has 14 amino acids. Germline values: CDR1 KGHSH, CDR2 LQKENI. Trimming took 3 bases from V and 0 from J, leaving 9 bases between them.

CDR3 DNA sequence: TGTGCCAGCAGCTTAGTGTCCGGGGCCGGGGAGCTGTTTTTT. Translation: CASSLVSGAGELFF. The chain has TRBV7-2 and TRBJ2-2; weak D call: TRBD2 (5 bases). The CDR3 contains 14 residues. Deletions cut 1 base from V and 6 bases from J, with 9 bases between. Germline CDR1 and CDR2: SGHTA and FQGNSA.

J is TRBJ2-5 and V is TRBV6-5; TRBD1 matches at 8 bases. Trimming removed 5 bases from V and 5 bases from J; junction bases left unmatched: 7. The CDR3 is made up of 14 amino acids. Germline V lookup: CDR1 MNHEY, CDR2 SVGAGI. The CDR3 nucleotides are TGTGCCAGCAGTAAAAACAGGGGGTGGGAGACCCAGTACTTC. It codes for CASSKNRGWETQYF.

This rearrangement joins TRBV7-9 to TRBJ1-1; TRBD1 is a possible D gene (5 bases). The CDR3 runs to 13 residues. V shed 7 bases and J shed 2 bases, with 11 bases lying between them. Looked up from germline, CDR1 is SEHNR and CDR2 is FQNEAQ (reference sequence). The CDR3 bases are TGTGCCAGCAACAGGCCGGCAAACACTGAAGCTTTCTTT. This translates into CASNRPANTEAFF.

The chain uses TRBV10-3 and TRBJ1-5, with D unresolved. CDR1 ENHRY and CDR2 SYGVKD come from the germline V gene. CDR3 length: 15 amino acids. Trimming removed 2 bases from V and 0 bases from J, with 8 bases in between. The CDR3 DNA is TGTGCCATCAGTGAGACACGTTATAGCAATCAGCCCCAGCATTTT. Protein: CAISETRYSNQPQHF.

The rearrangement joins TRBV3-1 (or the pseudogene TRBV3-2) to TRBJ1-1; D is undetermined. Trimming stripped 1 base from V and 0 bases from J, with 9 bases between. Germline lookup yields CDR1 LGHDT and CDR2 YNNKEL (reference sequence). This CDR3 has 15 residues. The CDR3 coding sequence is TGTGCCAGCAGCCAAGCTTCCGGGGTGAACACTGAAGCTTTCTTT. It codes for CASSQASGVNTEAFF.

The gene calls are TRBV29-1 and TRBJ2-7, with a tentative D call TRBD1 (5 bases). Germline values: CDR1 SQVTM, CDR2 ANQGSEA. V gave up 7 bases and J gave up 6 bases, with 19 bases separating them. The CDR3 is made up of 13 amino acids. CDR3 DNA: TGCAGCGCATCTCCTACGCAGGGTTCCGAGCAGTACTTC. Translated, it gives CSASPTQGSEQYF.